The 18 T cell receptor beta chains listed next were all sequenced from one sample in a study of regulatory T cells in long-lasting Graves disease. According to the study, TCR beta libraries were built with iRepertoire HTBI primers and CDR3-region Arm-PCR. TCRdb used MiXCR to reprocess the multiplex PCR reads, holding one entry per CDR3 protein. Of 500,000 or so distinct CDR3 sequences listed, 15% to 20% are singletons. Time point described: newly diagnosed GD, antithyroid drugs for less than 3 months. The TCR library was prepared using RNA isolated from PBMCs. The sample was also reused in another study, on T cells in Graves' hyperthyroidism and ophthalmopathy.

The specimen comprised peripheral blood mononuclear cells (PBMCs), sampled at new diagnosis, from a patient treated with antithyroid drugs. These receptors were obtained from a man aged 35 to 55 with Graves disease.

This clonotype was counted only a few times. V is TRBV9 and J is TRBJ1-3, with D tentatively TRBD1 (5 bases). CDR3 length equals 14 residues. The V end lost 2 bases, the J end lost 4 bases, and 10 bases lay between the germline ends. Germline CDR1 reads SGDLS; CDR2 reads YYNGEE. The CDR3 region is CASSVTRDGNTIYF. As DNA, the CDR3 is TGTGCCAGCAGCGTCACCAGGGACGGAAACACCATATATTTT.

The rearrangement uses TRBV30 and TRBJ2-7, with 7 bases fitting TRBD1. J lost 4 bases, V lost 8 bases, and 11 bases had no gene match. The CDR3 totals 13 residues. The germline V gene has CDR1 GTSNPN and CDR2 SVGIG (reference sequence). The chain's CDR3 is CALEGTVTYEQYF. The CDR3, as DNA: TGTGCCCTTGAAGGGACAGTAACATACGAGCAGTACTTC.

CDR3 in amino acids: CASSSRDRGSQYF. CDR3 nucleotide sequence: TGTGCCAGCAGCTCCCGGGACAGAGGATCGCAGTACTTC. The V and J genes are TRBV7-3 and TRBJ2-5; 7 bases align to TRBD1. Per the germline V gene, CDR1 is SGHTA and CDR2 is FQGTGA. The CDR3 loop spans 13 amino acids. With 4 bases clipped from V and 11 bases from J, the junction kept 10 bases outside the gene matches.

This clonotype was found a few times. J is TRBJ2-1 and V is TRBV7-3; D tentatively fits TRBD1 or TRBD2 (5 bases each). In germline, CDR1 is SGHTA, CDR2 FQGTGA. The CDR3 is made up of 14 amino acids. The V end lost 1 base, the J end lost 5 bases, and 9 bases lay between the germline ends. CDR3 nucleotide sequence: TGTGCCAGCAGCTTAATACGGGGCGACAATGAGCAGTTCTTC. The encoded protein is CASSLIRGDNEQFF.

The rearrangement uses TRBV18 and TRBJ1-1; perhaps TRBD1 as D (5 bases). The CDR3 totals 15 residues. Germline loops: CDR1 KGHSH, CDR2 LQKENI. V was shortened by 3 bases and J by 4 bases, with 15 bases between the two germline ends. This CDR3 reads CASSPTLVGGTEAFF. The CDR3 nucleotides read TGTGCCAGCTCACCTACACTGGTCGGGGGCACTGAAGCTTTCTTT.

This clonotype was observed at least ten times. The chain couples TRBV12-3 or TRBV12-4 to TRBJ2-1; perhaps TRBD2 as D (6 bases). The CDR3 has 16 residues. Trimming removed 4 bases from V and 2 bases from J, with 15 bases in between. CDR3 DNA sequence: TGTGCCAGCAGTTCCGGAAAGCGGGTGCCCTACAATGAGCAGTTCTTC. It yields the protein CASSSGKRVPYNEQFF.

This clonotype came up many times. The chain combines TRBV27 with TRBJ2-1; D is ambiguous. The germline V gene encodes CDR1 MNHEY and CDR2 SMNVEV (reference sequence). This CDR3 has 13 amino acids. V lost 2 bases to trimming and J lost 6 bases, with 8 bases between them. The CDR3 region is CASSLLATNEQFF. CDR3 sequence (DNA): TGTGCCAGCAGTTTACTCGCCACCAATGAGCAGTTCTTC.

There are many counts of this clonotype. This chain joins TRBV29-1 and TRBJ2-3; 9 bases line up with TRBD1. Germline V gives CDR1 SQVTM, CDR2 ANQGSEA. The CDR3 runs 14 residues. Trimming cost V 6 bases and J 4 bases; bases outside gene matches: 8. The CDR3: CSVGDRARSDTQYF. In nucleotides, the CDR3 is TGCAGCGTGGGGGACAGGGCCAGATCAGATACGCAGTATTTT.

This clonotype has more than one count but fewer than ten. This chain connects TRBV29-1 to TRBJ1-1, with D hard to call. This CDR3 contains 14 residues. Germline V gene sequence: CDR1 SQVTM, CDR2 ANQGSEA. V was pared by 5 bases and J by 5 bases, with 18 bases between. CDR3 nucleotide sequence: TGCAGCGTTCTTGGGCGTCGGGTGGGGACTGAAGCTTTCTTT. Protein sequence: CSVLGRRVGTEAFF.

As regards this clonotype: Being one base from a much bigger clone, this may be a read error. V is TRBV28 and J is TRBJ2-3; D remains ambiguous. The last part of the DNA fits TRBJ2-5 better; the J call may be wrong. From germline, CDR1 is MDHEN and CDR2 SYDVKM. CDR3 size: 12 residues. DNA of the CDR3: TGTGCCAGCAGGAGGTCTGGCGATACCCAGTACTTC. Translation: CASRRSGDTQYF.

This clonotype was counted at least ten times. This sequence joins TRBV7-9 and TRBJ2-7, with 9 bases that match TRBD1. Per germline, CDR1 SEHNR and CDR2 FQNEAQ (reference sequence). The V gene end was trimmed by 5 bases and the J gene end by 3 bases; junction bases not matched to a gene: 8. The CDR3 is 15 residues long. CDR3 region: CASSVAGQGIYEQYF. The CDR3 DNA reads TGTGCCAGCAGCGTTGCGGGACAGGGCATCTACGAGCAGTACTTC.

This clonotype was found many times. The CDR3 sequence: CASSWGRRVQPQHF. The DNA for the CDR3 is TGTGCCAGCAGTTGGGGCCGCCGGGTTCAGCCCCAGCATTTT. The gene calls are TRBV28 and TRBJ1-5, with a weak D call TRBD1 (5 bases). Germline V gene sequence: CDR1 MDHEN, CDR2 SYDVKM. Trimming cost V 4 bases and J 6 bases, with 13 bases left between them. The CDR3 is 14 amino acids.

This clonotype turned up a few times. The J gene is TRBJ2-7, the V gene TRBV29-1; tentatively, D is TRBD2 (5 bases). V was pared by 7 bases and J by 3 bases, with 16 bases between. This CDR3 is built from 13 residues. Germline CDR1 and CDR2: SQVTM and ANQGSEA. CDR3 protein: CSGDPGLYYEQYF. CDR3 nucleotide sequence: TGCAGCGGAGATCCGGGATTGTACTACGAGCAGTACTTC.

This clonotype was observed at least ten times. The genes are TRBV20-1 and TRBJ2-7; 9 nucleotides agree with TRBD1. The germline V gene has CDR1 DFQATT and CDR2 SNEGSKA (reference sequence). The length of the CDR3 is 13 residues. V shed 6 bases and J 4 bases; nucleotides not matched to a gene: 7. The DNA for the CDR3 is TGCAGTGCGCAAGGACAGGGGTTGTACGAGCAGTACTTC. Its translation: CSAQGQGLYEQYF.

This clonotype came up a few times. A single base is all that separates this from a far larger clone, so a read error is likely. This chain joins TRBV28 and TRBJ2-7; 11 bases fit TRBD2. Per the germline V gene, CDR1 is MDHEN and CDR2 is SYDVKM. This CDR3 region has 15 residues. V lost 3 bases, J lost 7 bases, and 8 bases stayed unmatched. CDR3 DNA: TGTGCCAGCAGTTTTACTAGCGGGAGCAGGGGTGAGCAGTACTTC. As protein: CASSFTSGSRGEQYF.

There are many counts of this clonotype. This chain joins TRBV20-1 and TRBJ2-3, with 9 bases lining up with TRBD2. This CDR3 contains 14 residues. Losses at the gene ends were 4 bases for V and 4 bases for J; bases not matched to a gene: 6. CDR1 and CDR2 (germline): DFQATT, SNEGSKA (reference sequence). The CDR3 bases are TGCAGTGCTATGGCGGGAGGGCCCTCAGATACGCAGTATTTT. Its protein product is CSAMAGGPSDTQYF.

This clonotype was detected once. This likely stems from a read error, as it lies one base from a far larger clone. The rearrangement links TRBV2 to TRBJ2-3; 11 bases align to TRBD2. Matching the DNA end better, TRBJ2-7 makes the J call doubtful. Germline V gene data show CDR1 as SNHLY and CDR2 as FYNNEI. The CDR3 has 15 residues. In DNA form, the CDR3 reads TGTGCCAGCAGTGAAACTGGTAGCGGGAGGGTTGAGCAGTACTTC. Its translation is CASSETGSGRVEQYF.

CDR3 coding DNA: TGTGCCAGCAGCGTAGCTTCTAGCGACTACGAGCAGTACTTC. Translated: CASSVASSDYEQYF. This chain joins TRBV9 and TRBJ2-7; D possibly corresponds to TRBD2 (6 bases). The CDR3 sequence is 14 residues long. Germline V gene lookup returns CDR1 SGDLS and CDR2 YYNGEE. V lost 0 bases, J lost 3 bases, and 10 bases lay in between.